The present T cell receptor beta chain was sequenced within a study of molecular identifiers for immune sequencing clone quantification. Findings of the study overall: Beyond 20 RNA copies, clones held over 98% of effector molecules, compared with under 1% in naive cells.

Libraries from naive CD8 cells were generated from 20,000 to 1,000,000 sorted cells (with 10%, 30% or 50% RNA). Naive CD8 T cells, phenotype CD8+CD4-CCR7+CD45RA+, were sorted. CDR1 SGHTA and CDR2 FQGTGA come from the germline V gene. This CDR3 contains 15 residues. Trimming at V came to 2 bases and at J to 8 bases, leaving 6 bases not matched to a gene. Bulk TCR libraries were made with methods that had been previously described and with listed TCR primers. TCRdb fed the PCR reads into MiXCR, producing one record per CDR3 protein. There are about 89,000 distinct CDR3 sequences in the sample; roughly 19% occur only once, and about 0.85% lies in the top ten. This clonotype showed up many times. What it binds is not known.

The receptor was isolated from a human donor in good health. Some libraries in this study had Jurkat cell RNA spiked in. The chain has TRBV7-3 and TRBJ2-1, with TRBD2 matching over 10 bases. The sample comprised naive CD8+ T cells from blood, with Jurkat cell RNA spiked in. Subset in this sample: FACS-sorted CD8+CD4-CCR7+CD45RA+ naive T cells. In DNA form, the CDR3 reads TGTGCCAGCAGCTTAGGGTCTAGCGGGAGTCATGAGCAGTTCTTC. Protein sequence: CASSLGSSGSHEQFF.